What follows are 25 T cell receptor beta chains derived from one specimen sequenced in a study of blood T cell repertoires in COVID-19. TCRdb keeps only in-frame clones here, not all; method: immunoSEQ multiplex PCR. In the table there are around 370,000 clones, around nine tenths of which are singletons. The sequenced sample was peripheral blood. Source of these receptors: a woman in her seventies with COVID-19, enrolled during active disease.

Ten or more counts support this clone. The genes are TRBV5-6 and TRBJ1-3; D is undetermined. The CDR3 is 14 amino acids. With 5 bases removed from V and 1 base from J, the gap between germline ends came to 10 bases. Germline CDR1 SGHDT, CDR2 YYEEEE. In DNA form, the CDR3 reads TGTGCCAGCAGATCCCGAGGGTCTGGAAACACCATATATTTT. Protein: CASRSRGSGNTIYF.

The chain recombines TRBV7-2 with TRBJ1-3; D is undetermined. CDR1 is SGHTA, CDR2 FQGNSA, per germline. Trimming took off 1 base at V and 2 bases at J, with 18 bases between the two ends. The CDR3 length is 18 residues. CDR3 in amino acids: CASSLGDVLGSTGNTIYF. CDR3 bases: TGTGCCAGCAGCTTAGGGGATGTGTTAGGGAGCACTGGAAACACCATATATTTT.

The rearrangement uses TRBV27 and TRBJ2-1; 7 positions agree with TRBD1. Trimming took 6 bases from V and 13 from J; bases not matched to a gene: 9. CDR3 size: 12 residues. The germline CDR1 and CDR2 sequences are MNHEY and SMNVEV (reference sequence). This CDR3 reads CASRSTGTVQFF. The CDR3 bases are TGTGCCAGCAGATCTACCGGGACAGTTCAGTTCTTC.

The chain has TRBV5-4 and TRBJ2-7, with TRBD2 as a possible D gene (5 bases). Germline CDR1 SGHNT, CDR2 YYREEE (reference sequence). Trimming removed 0 bases at V and 3 bases at J, with 10 bases between. The CDR3 is 14 residues long. The CDR3 DNA follows: TGTGCCAGCAGCTTGGTTCCGGGAAACTACGAGCAGTACTTC. Its protein product is CASSLVPGNYEQYF.

The chain joins TRBV19 to TRBJ1-4; TRBD1 is a possible D gene (5 bases). The CDR3 totals 15 residues. Germline V CDR1 and CDR2: LNHDA, SQIVND (reference sequence). The germline V and J ends were trimmed by 5 bases and 2 bases, with 12 bases remaining between them. The CDR3 DNA reads TGTGCCAGTAGTCACGGGGGGAAGACTAATGAAAAACTGTTTTTT. It is translated as CASSHGGKTNEKLFF.

This chain connects TRBV5-1 to TRBJ1-3; TRBD1 agrees at 10 bases. Looked up from germline, CDR1 is SGHRS and CDR2 is YFSETQ. The CDR3 runs to 17 residues. The ends lost 4 bases at V and 4 bases at J; junction bases unmatched: 11. CDR3 coding DNA: TGCGCCAGCAGCCCGGACCCGGGACAGGGGCGGGGAAACACCATATATTTT. Translated, it gives CASSPDPGQGRGNTIYF.

This chain links TRBV3-1 (or the pseudogene TRBV3-2) with TRBJ2-7; D may be TRBD1 (6 bases). The length of the CDR3 is 15 residues. Trimming stripped 6 bases from V and 5 bases from J, with 20 bases between. The germline V gene encodes CDR1 LGHDT and CDR2 YNNKEL (reference sequence). Here the CDR3 DNA reads TGTGCCAGCAGACGTTCAGGGGAAGGGCTAAACGAGCAGTACTTC. Its translation: CASRRSGEGLNEQYF.

The rearrangement uses TRBV6-2 or TRBV6-3 and TRBJ2-1, with D possibly being TRBD2 (7 bases). Trimming pared 2 bases from V and 3 bases from J, leaving 11 bases between. Per the germline V gene, CDR1 is MNHEY and CDR2 is SVGEGT. This CDR3 is built from 15 residues. The CDR3 DNA reads TGTGCCAGCAGTTACGGGGGGGCGGGCTACAATGAGCAGTTCTTC. Its translation: CASSYGGAGYNEQFF.

The rearrangement joins TRBV29-1 to TRBJ1-2; D is perhaps TRBD1 (5 bases). Trimming took 4 bases from V and 4 from J, leaving 7 bases between them. Germline CDR1 reads SQVTM; CDR2 reads ANQGSEA. The CDR3 consists of 11 residues. As DNA, the CDR3 is TGCAGCGTTGCTAGGGGCTATGGCTACACCTTC. Amino acid sequence: CSVARGYGYTF.

The V and J genes are TRBV19 and TRBJ1-1; the match to TRBD1 covers 9 bases. The CDR3 is 17 residues long. The germline V gene encodes CDR1 LNHDA and CDR2 SQIVND (reference sequence). V dropped 5 bases and J dropped 0; count of bases not matched to a gene: 10. CDR3 sequence reads: CASSAGQGSSLNTEAFF. DNA for the CDR3: TGTGCCAGTAGTGCCGGACAGGGGAGCTCCTTGAACACTGAAGCTTTCTTT.

This chain uses TRBV25-1 with TRBJ1-6; TRBD1 might be the D (6 bases). The CDR3 covers 14 residues. The V and J ends lost 3 bases and 5 bases respectively, with 8 bases between them. CDR1 and CDR2 from the germline V gene are MGHDK and SYGVNS. CDR3 sequence (DNA): TGTGCCAGCAGTGAGGACAGTAATAATTCACCCCTCCACTTT. Amino acid sequence: CASSEDSNNSPLHF. The full variable domain, rest sourced from reference TRBV25-1 and TRBJ1-6, is EADIYQTPRYLVIGTGKKITLECSQTMGHDKMYWYQQDPGMELHLIHYSYGVNSTEKGDLSSESTVSRIRTEHFPLTLESARPSHTSQYLCASSEDSNNSPLHFGNGTRLTVT.

The chain carries TRBV21-1 and TRBJ2-7; TRBD1, as called in the table, went unchecked against the DNA. TRBV21-1 represents a pseudogene. The CDR3 runs 15 residues. Written as DNA, the CDR3 is TGTGCCAGCAGCAAAAGCTGTGCAGGGCTCGACGAGCAGTACTTC. Its translation is CASSKSCAGLDEQYF.

The gene calls are TRBV5-6 and TRBJ2-1; 10 positions agree with TRBD2. In germline, CDR1 is SGHDT, CDR2 YYEEEE. CDR3 length: 15 residues. Unmatched junction bases numbered 3, after V lost 0 bases and J lost 6 bases. Here the CDR3 reads CASSLVASGSNEQFF. The CDR3 DNA reads TGTGCCAGCAGCTTGGTGGCTAGCGGGAGCAATGAGCAGTTCTTC.

The rearrangement uses TRBV6-5 and TRBJ2-7, with D tentatively TRBD1 (6 bases). Germline CDR1 reads MNHEY; CDR2 reads SVGAGI. V was cut by 0 bases and J by 3 bases, with 12 bases left in between. CDR3 length: 15 amino acids. This CDR3 is CASSYSFIGGYEQYF. CDR3 sequence (DNA): TGTGCCAGCAGTTACTCTTTCATAGGGGGCTACGAGCAGTACTTC.

This sequence joins TRBV5-1 and TRBJ1-1, with D possibly matching TRBD1 (5 bases). The V gene lost 5 bases and the J gene lost 1 base, with 12 bases spanning the gap. The CDR3 runs 14 residues. Germline CDR1 SGHRS, CDR2 YFSETQ. CDR3 residues: CASSSFGQNTEAFF. CDR3 DNA sequence: TGCGCCAGCAGTTCGTTTGGACAGAACACTGAAGCTTTCTTT.

The chain couples TRBV5-4 to TRBJ1-5; 8 bases match TRBD1. CDR1 is SGHNT and CDR2 is YYREEE in the germline V gene (reference sequence). This CDR3 has 15 residues. The J segment lost 0 bases and the V segment lost 4 bases, leaving 3 bases of the junction unmatched. Here the CDR3 reads CASSAGTGSNQPQHF. In DNA, the CDR3 is TGTGCCAGCAGCGCCGGGACAGGTAGCAATCAGCCCCAGCATTTT.

V is TRBV4-3 and J is TRBJ1-1; no definite D call. Between the trimmed V and J ends, which lost 1 base and 0 bases, there was a span of 9 bases. CDR3 length: 15 amino acids. Germline-derived CDR1 and CDR2 are LGHNA and YSLEER. In DNA, the CDR3 is TGCGCCAGCAGCCAAGGGGGAGGCCTGAACACTGAAGCTTTCTTT. Protein sequence: CASSQGGGLNTEAFF.

This clone was seen just once. The chain joins TRBV6-5 to TRBJ1-5; maybe TRBD1 (5 bases). The CDR3 runs to 14 residues. Germline V gene data show CDR1 as MNHEY and CDR2 as SVGAGI. V was cut by 2 bases and J by 4 bases, with 9 bases left in between. DNA for the CDR3: TGTGCCAGCAGTTACGGGTCAGGGAATCAGCCCCAGCATTTT. Translation: CASSYGSGNQPQHF.

V gene TRBV25-1 combines with J gene TRBJ1-2; the D gene is possibly TRBD1 (5 bases). V was trimmed by 4 bases and J by 8 bases, leaving 14 bases between them. Germline V lookup: CDR1 MGHDK, CDR2 SYGVNS. This CDR3 is 13 amino acids long. The CDR3: CASSVSREGGYTF. DNA for the CDR3: TGTGCCAGCAGTGTATCCAGGGAGGGGGGCTACACCTTC.

The CDR3 coding sequence is TGTGCCAGCAGCTTTCCGACTAGCGGGGGGTACAATGAGCAGTTCTTC. This encodes CASSFPTSGGYNEQFF. This chain uses TRBV7-8 with TRBJ2-1, with TRBD2 matching over 13 bases. Germline V gives CDR1 SGHVS, CDR2 FQNEAQ. The CDR3 is 16 amino acids. V was clipped by 3 bases and J by 4 bases; unmatched bases: 3.

This chain uses TRBV10-3 with TRBJ1-3; TRBD1 agrees at 8 bases. Germline lookup yields CDR1 ENHRY and CDR2 SYGVKD. This CDR3 comprises 15 residues. Trimming removed 5 bases from V and 4 bases from J; junction bases left unmatched: 7. CDR3 residues: CAISPWTGYGNTIYF. CDR3 DNA sequence: TGTGCCATCAGTCCCTGGACAGGGTACGGAAACACCATATATTTT.

The genes are TRBV10-2 and TRBJ2-3; TRBD2 matches 13 bases. The CDR3 is 14 residues long. With V trimmed by 8 bases and J by 4 bases, 3 bases remained unmatched. The germline V gene encodes CDR1 WSHSY and CDR2 SAAADI. The CDR3 spells CASGLAGEADTQYF. The CDR3 DNA is TGCGCCAGCGGACTAGCGGGGGAGGCAGATACGCAGTATTTT.

This chain uses TRBV27 with TRBJ1-1; D is possibly TRBD1 (6 bases). This CDR3 has 15 residues. The germline CDR1 and CDR2 sequences are MNHEY and SMNVEV (reference sequence). V lost 8 bases and J lost 0, with 16 bases in between. The DNA of the CDR3 is TGTGCCAGCGGAACAGGGAATACTATGAACACTGAAGCTTTCTTT. Its protein product is CASGTGNTMNTEAFF.

This chain joins TRBV9 and TRBJ2-3; TRBD1 matches at 7 bases. Germline V lookup: CDR1 SGDLS, CDR2 YYNGEE. The CDR3 is made up of 14 amino acids. V dropped 4 bases and J dropped 4; count of bases not matched to a gene: 6. CDR3 region: CASSSWDSADTQYF. CDR3 sequence (DNA): TGTGCCAGCAGCTCTTGGGACAGCGCAGATACGCAGTATTTT.

J is TRBJ1-2 and V is TRBV30; no clear D gene. This CDR3 contains 14 residues. CDR1 and CDR2 (germline): GTSNPN, SVGIG (reference sequence). The V and J ends lost 2 bases and 2 bases respectively, with 12 bases between them. The CDR3 loop reads CAWSSGVLNYGYTF. The CDR3 bases are TGTGCCTGGAGTAGCGGGGTCTTAAACTATGGCTACACCTTC.